The clone carrying this T cell receptor (beta chain) was detected only a few times. CDR3 length: 13 residues. With 7 bases removed from V and 3 bases from J, the gap between germline ends came to 12 bases. Germline V gene lookup returns CDR1 SGHVS and CDR2 FQNEAQ. This entry belongs to a study of response to subunit inactivated influenza vaccine. TCRdb reanalysed the RT-PCR reads using MiXCR and keeps one entry per CDR3 protein. The data show some 570,000 distinct CDR3 sequences, roughly 12% seen once. The same specimen was also included in a second study, on T cells expressing NK-cell markers. From that second work: Synthesis of TCR beta cDNA relied on 5'RACE template switching carrying UMIs. Seven of the eight sequenced donors were classified as HCMV-seropositive, and one was classified as seronegative.

The TCR was taken from a man aged 45-65 years who received an inactivated influenza vaccine. V usage is TRBV7-8 and J usage is TRBJ1-2, with no clear D. The source material was PBMCs from blood, sampled on the day of vaccination. The CDR3 spells CASTAPGDYGYTF. Here the CDR3 DNA reads TGTGCCAGCACAGCCCCCGGGGACTATGGCTACACCTTC.